This T cell receptor (beta chain) was captured by sequencing in a study of T cells in Graves' hyperthyroidism and ophthalmopathy (dated by TCRdb to about 2019). Some background on the complete study: Peripheral blood was sampled at the time of initial diagnosis, prior to any treatment. To identify distinguishing TCR V-J signatures, a discovery cohort of about 95 patients was used, comprising some 45 with Graves' ophthalmopathy and some 60 with stable Graves' hyperthyroidism. An independent validation cohort of around 19 hyperthyroidism patients and roughly 16 patients who later progressed to ophthalmopathy tested prospective prediction of ophthalmopathy. For training and testing, the approximately 97 patients in the discovery cohort were randomly divided in a 7:3 ratio. The study also compared thyroid tissue and blood T-cell repertoires from roughly six Graves' hyperthyroidism patients. After sampling, hyperthyroidism patients received methimazole starting at 30 mg daily, and ophthalmopathy patients received high-dose intravenous methylprednisolone. The paper reports TCR Vbeta CDR3 sequencing of approximately 140 peripheral blood samples: over 40 ophthalmopathy, 75 to 80 hyperthyroidism and 17 progressor patients.

Amplification of TCR beta CDR3 regions was carried out from RNA transcripts. The TCR CDR3 was subjected to a first round of RT-PCR using the HTBI primer set and the Qiagen OneStep RT-PCR kit. A second multiplex PCR round built the libraries, followed by size selection and purification. Libraries were sequenced paired-end with 100 bp reads on an Illumina HiSeq2000. Processing in the source paper ran as follows. Raw data were processed with SOAPnuke, discarding reads with adapters, uncalled bases, mean Phred below 15, or no exact constant-primer or identifier match. COPE v1.2.5 was used to merge high-quality paired reads, and clonotypes were defined as unique nucleotide sequences. MiTCR v1.1 was used to align clonotypes to the IMGT TRBV, TRBD and TRBJ reference segments. The analysis was restricted to V-J combinations with a frequency above 0.0001, which together covered roughly 99% of the repertoires. The TCS score was defined as the ratio of F50 (clonal expansion) to E x V (chaos), calculated using BLOSUM62-based TCRdist between CDR3 peptides within each V-J. Welch's t-statistics and random forest reduced 450 to 600 V-J features to 10 to 15, which were used in a naive Bayes classifier (R e1071). TCRdb itself trimmed the public reads at Q25 with fastp, ran MiXCR and retained productive beta chains. Identical CDR3 proteins give one entry, which carries the most common genes and DNA. It is TCRdb's table, rather than the study itself, that gives the V and J calls and clone size. The sample includes hundreds of thousands of distinct CDR3 sequences, with about an eighth observed a single time. The ten biggest clones cover 30% to 35% of the sample.

Ophthalmopathy patients had moderately to severely active disease, Clinical Activity Score of at least 3, NOSPECS grade of at least 4, and duration under 3 months. The study excluded patients with uncontrolled infections, other autoimmune diseases, pregnancy or lactation. Diagnoses relied on clinical symptoms, serum thyroxine and TRAb, thyroid ultrasound and orbital computed tomography. PBMCs were separated from 7.5 to 10 ml of fresh peripheral blood using Ficoll-Paque density gradient centrifugation. Trizol reagent was used to extract total RNA, and RNA quality was then checked on an Agilent 2100 Bioanalyzer. Taken from cysteine to phenylalanine, the CDR3 has 13 residues. CDR3 DNA is the only sequence kept; it has 39 bases, read in frame from the first base. Trimming removed 6 bases from V and 0 bases from J, leaving 6 bases between the germline ends. Taken from the germline V gene, the CDR1 and CDR2 loops are SGHVS and FNYEAQ.

What the research found in general, with its limitations: In validation, the model predicted progression to ophthalmopathy with 65% to 71% sensitivity and 72% to 75% specificity, a median of around six months before onset. A model built on a 13 V-J signature distinguished ophthalmopathy from stable hyperthyroidism, reaching around 88% sensitivity and around 81% specificity in cross-validation and 80%/75% in testing. Blood samples also contained most of the expanded thyroid clonotypes (frequency above 0.001), which suggests that blood repertoires may reflect thyroid immune responses. Sample size was not statistically predetermined, and investigators were not blinded to group allocation.

This clonotype was detected ten times or more. It lacks a known antigen. Per-base qualities were not stored, and no clone one base away is much larger. This TCR came from a woman between 40 and 55 years old with Graves' ophthalmopathy. Sequences were obtained from blood. The V and J genes are TRBV7-6 and TRBJ1-5; the D segment cannot be called with confidence. The base sequence is TGTGCCAGCAGTCTCAATAGCAATCAGCCCCAGCATTTT. Translated, this gives CASSLNSNQPQHF.